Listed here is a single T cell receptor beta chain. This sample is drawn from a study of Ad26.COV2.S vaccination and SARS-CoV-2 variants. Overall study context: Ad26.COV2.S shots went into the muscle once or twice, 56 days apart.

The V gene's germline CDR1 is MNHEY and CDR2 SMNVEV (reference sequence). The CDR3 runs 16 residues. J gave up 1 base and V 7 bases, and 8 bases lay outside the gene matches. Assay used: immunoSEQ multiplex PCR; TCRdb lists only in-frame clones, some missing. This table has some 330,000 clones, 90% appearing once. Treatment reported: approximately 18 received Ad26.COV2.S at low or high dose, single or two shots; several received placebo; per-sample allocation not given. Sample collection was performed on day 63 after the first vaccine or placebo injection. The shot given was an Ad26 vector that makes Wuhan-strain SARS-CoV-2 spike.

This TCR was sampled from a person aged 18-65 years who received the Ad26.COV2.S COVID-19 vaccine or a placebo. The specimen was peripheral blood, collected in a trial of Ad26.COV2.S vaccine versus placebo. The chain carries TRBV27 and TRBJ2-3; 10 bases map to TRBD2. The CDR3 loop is CASKPPGTSGTDTQYF. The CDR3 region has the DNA TGTGCCAGCAAACCCCCCGGGACTAGCGGCACAGATACGCAGTATTTT.